This TCR beta chain was sequenced for a study of T cells after yellow fever vaccination. Overall study findings and caveats: Weaker, the secondary response had a peak occurring faster, on day 5 versus 15. High-abundance clonotypes from the bulk population could contaminate FACS-sorted repertoires. Among primary-vaccination clones, most reappeared after the booster, at almost 98% for CD4 and roughly 90% for CD8.

Worth noting for this clonotype: Its antigen is as yet unknown.

A 5'RACE template-switching step, the method used to make TCR cDNA, added a universal primer site and UMIs. TCRdb re-called the 5' RACE reads through MiXCR, storing one row per CDR3 protein. Here the sample spans under 600,000 distinct CDR3 sequences, approximately 13% being singletons. The source was PBMCs, collected on the day of the yellow fever booster vaccination. The TCR comes from a man between 25 and 39 years old who received the YFV17D yellow fever vaccine.

In DNA form, the CDR3 reads TGCGCCAGCAGCCCGGACAGGGGGCATTACGAGCAGTACTTC. Protein sequence: CASSPDRGHYEQYF. The chain carries TRBV5-1 and TRBJ2-7, with 11 bases lining up with TRBD1. Germline V gene lookup returns CDR1 SGHRS and CDR2 YFSETQ. V dropped 4 bases and J dropped 4; count of bases not matched to a gene: 4. CDR3 length equals 14 residues.